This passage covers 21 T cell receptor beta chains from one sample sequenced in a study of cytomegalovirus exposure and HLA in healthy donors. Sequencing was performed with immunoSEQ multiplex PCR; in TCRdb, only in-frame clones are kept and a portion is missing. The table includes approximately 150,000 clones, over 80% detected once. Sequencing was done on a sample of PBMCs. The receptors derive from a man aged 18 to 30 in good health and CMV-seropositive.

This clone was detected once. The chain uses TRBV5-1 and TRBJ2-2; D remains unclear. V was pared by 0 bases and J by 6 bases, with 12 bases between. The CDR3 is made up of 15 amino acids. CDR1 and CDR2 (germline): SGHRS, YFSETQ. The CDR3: CASSLGHRSAGELFF. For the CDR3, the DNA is TGCGCCAGCAGCTTGGGCCACCGATCGGCCGGGGAGCTGTTTTTT. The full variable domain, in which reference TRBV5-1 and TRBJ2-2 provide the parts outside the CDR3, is KAGVTQTPRYLIKTRGQQVTLSCSPISGHRSVSWYQQTPGQGLQFLFEYFSETQRNKGNFPGRFSGRQFSNSRSEMNVSTLELGDSALYLCASSLGHRSAGELFFGEGSRLTVL.

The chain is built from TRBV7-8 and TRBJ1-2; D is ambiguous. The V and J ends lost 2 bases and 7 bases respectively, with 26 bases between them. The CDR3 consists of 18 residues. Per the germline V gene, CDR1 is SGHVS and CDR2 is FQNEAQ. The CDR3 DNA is TGTGCCAGCAGCTTACCCTCCGCAACCATGGCCATTCGGGGTGGCTACACCTTC. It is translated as CASSLPSATMAIRGGYTF. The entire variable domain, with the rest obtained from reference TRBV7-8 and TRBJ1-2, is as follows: GAGVSQSPRYKVAKRGQDVALRCDPISGHVSLFWYQQALGQGPEFLTYFQNEAQLDKSGLPSDRFFAERPEGSVSTLKIQRTQQEDSAVYLCASSLPSATMAIRGGYTFGSGTRLTVV.

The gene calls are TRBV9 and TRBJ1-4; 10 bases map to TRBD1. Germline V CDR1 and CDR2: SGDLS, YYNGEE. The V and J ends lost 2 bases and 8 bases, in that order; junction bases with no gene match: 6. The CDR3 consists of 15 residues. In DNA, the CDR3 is TGTGCCAGCAGCGTCTCGACAGGGGGCGGCGAAAAACTGTTTTTT. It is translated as CASSVSTGGGEKLFF.

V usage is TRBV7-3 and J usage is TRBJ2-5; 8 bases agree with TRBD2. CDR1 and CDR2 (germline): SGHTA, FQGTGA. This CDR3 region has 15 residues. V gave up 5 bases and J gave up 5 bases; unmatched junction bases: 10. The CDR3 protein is CASSPTSGEVETQYF. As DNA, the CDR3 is TGTGCCAGCAGCCCTACTAGCGGCGAGGTTGAGACCCAGTACTTC.

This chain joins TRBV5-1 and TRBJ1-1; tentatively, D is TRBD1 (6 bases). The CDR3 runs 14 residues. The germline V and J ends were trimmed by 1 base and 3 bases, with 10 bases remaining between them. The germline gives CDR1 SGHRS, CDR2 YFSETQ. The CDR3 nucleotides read TGCGCCAGCAGCTTGATCGAGGGGGACACTGAAGCTTTCTTT. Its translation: CASSLIEGDTEAFF.

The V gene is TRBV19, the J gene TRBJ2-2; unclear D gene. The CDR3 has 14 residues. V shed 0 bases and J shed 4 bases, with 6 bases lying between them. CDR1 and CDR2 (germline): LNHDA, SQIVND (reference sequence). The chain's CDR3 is CASSIDTVTGELFF. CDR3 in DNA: TGTGCCAGTAGTATAGATACAGTCACCGGGGAGCTGTTTTTT. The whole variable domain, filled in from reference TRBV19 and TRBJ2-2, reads DGGITQSPKYLFRKEGQNVTLSCEQNLNHDAMYWYRQDPGQGLRLIYYSQIVNDFQKGDIAEGYSVSREKKESFPLTVTSAQKNPTAFYLCASSIDTVTGELFFGEGSRLTVL.

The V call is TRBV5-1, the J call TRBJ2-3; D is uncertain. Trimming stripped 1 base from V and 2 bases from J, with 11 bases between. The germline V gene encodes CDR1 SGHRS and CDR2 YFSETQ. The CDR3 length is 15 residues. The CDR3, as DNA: TGCGCCAGCAGCTTGCATCGCGGAGCCACAGATACGCAGTATTTT. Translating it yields CASSLHRGATDTQYF.

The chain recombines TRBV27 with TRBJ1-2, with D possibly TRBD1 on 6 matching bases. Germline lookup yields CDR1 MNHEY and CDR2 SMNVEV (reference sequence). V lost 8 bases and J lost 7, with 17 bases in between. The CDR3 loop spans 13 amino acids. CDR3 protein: CASGLTGLSGYTF. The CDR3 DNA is TGTGCCAGCGGTCTTACAGGGCTTAGTGGCTACACCTTC.

Here the CDR3 DNA reads TGTGCCAGCAGCCTACAGGTGTACACTGAAGCTTTCTTT. Protein: CASSLQVYTEAFF. The chain joins TRBV6-4 to TRBJ1-1; D perhaps matches TRBD1 (5 bases). V dropped 6 bases and J dropped 3 bases, with 11 bases sitting between them. CDR1 and CDR2 (germline): MRHNA, SNTAGT. The CDR3 is 13 residues long.

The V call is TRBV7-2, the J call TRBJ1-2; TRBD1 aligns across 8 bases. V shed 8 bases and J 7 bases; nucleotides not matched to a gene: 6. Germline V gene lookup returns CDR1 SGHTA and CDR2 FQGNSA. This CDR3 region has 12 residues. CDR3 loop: CASSPDRVGYTF. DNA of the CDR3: TGTGCCAGCTCCCCGGACAGGGTTGGCTACACCTTC.

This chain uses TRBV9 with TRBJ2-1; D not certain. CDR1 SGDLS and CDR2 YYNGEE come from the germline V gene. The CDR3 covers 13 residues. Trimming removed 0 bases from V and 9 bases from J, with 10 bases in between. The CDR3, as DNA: TGTGCCAGCAGCGTAGCTAAGGAGAGTGAGCAGTTCTTC. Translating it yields CASSVAKESEQFF. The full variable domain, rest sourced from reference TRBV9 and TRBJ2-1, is DSGVTQTPKHLITATGQRVTLRCSPRSGDLSVYWYQQSLDQGLQFLIQYYNGEERAKGNILERFSAQQFPDLHSELNLSSLELGDSALYFCASSVAKESEQFFGPGTRLTVL.

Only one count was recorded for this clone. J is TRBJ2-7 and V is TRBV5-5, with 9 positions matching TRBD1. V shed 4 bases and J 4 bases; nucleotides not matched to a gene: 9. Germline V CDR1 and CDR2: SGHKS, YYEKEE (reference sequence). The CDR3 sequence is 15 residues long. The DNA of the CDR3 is TGTGCCAGCAGCCCAGGGGGGGGACAGGGATACGAGCAGTACTTC. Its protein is CASSPGGGQGYEQYF.

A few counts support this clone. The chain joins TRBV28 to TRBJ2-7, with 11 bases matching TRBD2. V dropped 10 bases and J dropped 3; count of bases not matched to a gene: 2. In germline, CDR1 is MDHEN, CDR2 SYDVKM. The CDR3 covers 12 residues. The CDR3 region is CATLAGGYEQYF. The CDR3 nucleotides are TGTGCCACCCTAGCGGGGGGCTACGAGCAGTACTTC.

As DNA, the CDR3 is TGTGCTAGTGGAGCTCAGGGGGGCGGCTACGAGCAGTACTTC. Amino acids: CASGAQGGGYEQYF. The J gene is TRBJ2-7, the V gene TRBV12-5, with D perhaps TRBD1 (7 bases). This CDR3 spans 14 amino acids. V was trimmed by 6 bases and J by 3 bases, leaving 15 bases between them. Germline V gives CDR1 LGHNT, CDR2 FRNRAP.

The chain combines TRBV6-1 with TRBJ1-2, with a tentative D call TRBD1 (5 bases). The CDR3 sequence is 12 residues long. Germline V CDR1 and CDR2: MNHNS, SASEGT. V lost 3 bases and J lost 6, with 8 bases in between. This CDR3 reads CASSETADGYTF. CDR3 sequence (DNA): TGTGCCAGCAGTGAGACAGCAGATGGCTACACCTTC.

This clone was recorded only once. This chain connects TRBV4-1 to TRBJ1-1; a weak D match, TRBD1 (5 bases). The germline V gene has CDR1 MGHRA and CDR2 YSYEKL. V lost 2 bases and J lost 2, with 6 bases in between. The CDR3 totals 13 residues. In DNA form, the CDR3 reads TGCGCCAGCAGCCAATGGGGCAACACTGAAGCTTTCTTT. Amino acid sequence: CASSQWGNTEAFF.

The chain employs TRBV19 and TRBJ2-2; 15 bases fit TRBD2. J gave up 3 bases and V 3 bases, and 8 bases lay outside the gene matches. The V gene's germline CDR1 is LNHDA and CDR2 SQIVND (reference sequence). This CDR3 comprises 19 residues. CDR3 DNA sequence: TGTGCCAGTAGTATTCCTGGACTAGCGGGGGGGCGGTACACCGGGGAGCTGTTTTTT. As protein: CASSIPGLAGGRYTGELFF.

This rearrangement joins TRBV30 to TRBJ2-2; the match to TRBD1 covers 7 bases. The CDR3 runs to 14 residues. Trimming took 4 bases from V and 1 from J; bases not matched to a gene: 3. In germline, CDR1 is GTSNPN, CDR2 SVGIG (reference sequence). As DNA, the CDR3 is TGTGCCTGGATCCGACAGGGGAACACCGGGGAGCTGTTTTTT. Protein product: CAWIRQGNTGELFF.

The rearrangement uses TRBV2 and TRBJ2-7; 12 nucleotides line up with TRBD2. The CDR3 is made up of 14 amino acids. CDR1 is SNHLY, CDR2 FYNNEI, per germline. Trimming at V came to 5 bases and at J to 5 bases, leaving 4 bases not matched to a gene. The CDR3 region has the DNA TGTGCCAGCAGTTGGACTAGCGGGGTCAACGAGCAGTACTTC. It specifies CASSWTSGVNEQYF.

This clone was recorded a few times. CDR3 sequence reads: CASSPRRGSPLHF. As DNA, the CDR3 is TGCGCCAGCAGCCCTAGGAGAGGTTCACCCCTCCACTTT. V usage is TRBV4-1 and J usage is TRBJ1-6; no firm D call. V was trimmed by 4 bases and J by 9 bases, leaving 10 bases between them. This CDR3 has 13 amino acids. Per the germline V gene, CDR1 is MGHRA and CDR2 is YSYEKL.

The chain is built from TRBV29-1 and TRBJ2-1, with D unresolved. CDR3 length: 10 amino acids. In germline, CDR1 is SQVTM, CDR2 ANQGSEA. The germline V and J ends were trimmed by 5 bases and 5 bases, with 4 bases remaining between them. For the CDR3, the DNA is TGCAGCGTTCAAAACAATGAGCAGTTCTTC. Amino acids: CSVQNNEQFF.